A single T cell receptor beta chain is shown here with its context. The data were obtained in a study of blood T cell repertoires in COVID-19. Profiled with immunoSEQ multiplex PCR; TCRdb holds only in-frame clones, not every one. The sample yields about 360,000 clones, over 75% seen once. The CDR3 runs to 15 residues. CDR1 and CDR2 (germline): SGHKS, YYEKEE (reference sequence). The junction had 13 bases not matched to a gene; V was cut back by 5 bases and J by 7 bases. Sample: PBMCs or T cells enriched from blood (not recorded which). The receptor comes from a man aged 35-49 years in a cohort exposed to, infected with or recovered from COVID-19 (not recorded which). The gene calls are TRBV5-5 and TRBJ2-7; TRBD2 matches 9 bases. CDR3 coding DNA: TGTGCCAGCAGATCGTCTAGCGGGACTCCTATAGAGCAGTACTTC. It is translated as CASRSSSGTPIEQYF. Full variable domain (missing parts from reference TRBV5-5 and TRBJ2-7): DAGVTQSPTHLIKTRGQQVTLRCSPISGHKSVSWYQQVLGQGPQFIFQYYEKEERGRGNFPDRFSARQFPNYSSELNVNALLLGDSALYLCASRSSSGTPIEQYFGPGTRLTVT.